This T cell receptor beta chain was captured in a study of T cell responses to AZD1222 COVID-19 vaccine. CDR1 and CDR2 (germline): KGHDR, SFDVKD. The CDR3 extends over 15 amino acids. V was cut by 2 bases and J by 0 bases, with 10 bases left in between. Notes on this clone: Its antigen is unknown.

Overall study results and limits: No day 14 peak samples; only post-peak repertoires were characterized. Two AZD1222 doses significantly raised spike-specific TCR breadth and depth over controls.

Some clones are missing from TCRdb's copy, which holds only in-frame ones; the method was immunoSEQ multiplex PCR. The sample records tens of thousands of clones, more than 75% being singletons. This clonotype was sampled from an adult in good health. The chain couples TRBV24-1 to TRBJ2-7; weak D call: TRBD1 (6 bases). Sequences were derived from peripheral blood, sampled on day 0 of AZD1222 vaccination. Here the CDR3 DNA reads TGTGCCACCAGTGATTCCCGGGACATCTCCTACGAGCAGTACTTC. Its protein is CATSDSRDISYEQYF.